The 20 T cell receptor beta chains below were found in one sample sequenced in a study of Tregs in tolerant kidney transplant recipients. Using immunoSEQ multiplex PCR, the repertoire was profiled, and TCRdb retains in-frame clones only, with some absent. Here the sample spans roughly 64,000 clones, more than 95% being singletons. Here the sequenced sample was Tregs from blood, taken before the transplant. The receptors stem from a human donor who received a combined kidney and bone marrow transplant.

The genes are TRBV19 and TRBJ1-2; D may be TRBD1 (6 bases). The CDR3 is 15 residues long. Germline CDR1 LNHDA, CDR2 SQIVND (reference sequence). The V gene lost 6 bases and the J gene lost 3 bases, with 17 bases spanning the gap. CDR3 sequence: CASRGRPKGDYGYTF. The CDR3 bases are TGTGCCAGTAGAGGACGGCCTAAGGGGGACTATGGCTACACCTTC. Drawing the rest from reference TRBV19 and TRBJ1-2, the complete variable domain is DGGITQSPKYLFRKEGQNVTLSCEQNLNHDAMYWYRQDPGQGLRLIYYSQIVNDFQKGDIAEGYSVSREKKESFPLTVTSAQKNPTAFYLCASRGRPKGDYGYTFGSGTRLTVV.

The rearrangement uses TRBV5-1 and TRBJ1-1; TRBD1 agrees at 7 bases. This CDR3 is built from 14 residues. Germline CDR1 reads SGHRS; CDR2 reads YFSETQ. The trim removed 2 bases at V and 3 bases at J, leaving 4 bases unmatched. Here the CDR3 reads CASSLTGADTEAFF. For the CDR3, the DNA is TGCGCCAGCAGCTTAACAGGGGCGGACACTGAAGCTTTCTTT.

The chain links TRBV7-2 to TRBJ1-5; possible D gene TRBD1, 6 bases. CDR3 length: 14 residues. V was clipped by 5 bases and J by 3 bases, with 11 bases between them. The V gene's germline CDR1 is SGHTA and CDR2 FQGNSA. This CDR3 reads CASSTRTVNQPQHF. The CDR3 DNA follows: TGTGCCAGCAGCACCCGGACAGTCAATCAGCCCCAGCATTTT. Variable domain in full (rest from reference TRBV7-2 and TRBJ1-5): GAGVSQSPSNKVTEKGKDVELRCDPISGHTALYWYRQSLGQGLEFLIYFQGNSAPDKSGLPSDRFSAERTGGSVSTLTIQRTQQEDSAVYLCASSTRTVNQPQHFGDGTRLSIL.

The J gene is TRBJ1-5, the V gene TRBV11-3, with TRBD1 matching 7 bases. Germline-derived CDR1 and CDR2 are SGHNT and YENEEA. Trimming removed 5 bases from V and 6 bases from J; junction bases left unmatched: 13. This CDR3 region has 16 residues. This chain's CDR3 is CASSLQDRVDRQPQHF. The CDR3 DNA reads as TGTGCCAGCAGCCTACAAGACAGGGTTGACCGTCAGCCCCAGCATTTT.

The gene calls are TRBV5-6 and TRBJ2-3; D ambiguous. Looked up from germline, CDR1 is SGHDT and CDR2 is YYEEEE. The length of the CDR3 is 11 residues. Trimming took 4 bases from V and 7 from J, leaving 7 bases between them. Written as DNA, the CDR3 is TGTGCCAGCAGCCTTCGTTATACGCAGTATTTT. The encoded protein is CASSLRYTQYF.

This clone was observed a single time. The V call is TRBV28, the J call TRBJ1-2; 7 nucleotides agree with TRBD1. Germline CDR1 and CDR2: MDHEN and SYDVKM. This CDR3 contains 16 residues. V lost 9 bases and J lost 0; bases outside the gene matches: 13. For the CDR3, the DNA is TGTGCCAGTTTCGGGACAGATAAAGTCTCTAACTATGGCTACACCTTC. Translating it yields CASFGTDKVSNYGYTF.

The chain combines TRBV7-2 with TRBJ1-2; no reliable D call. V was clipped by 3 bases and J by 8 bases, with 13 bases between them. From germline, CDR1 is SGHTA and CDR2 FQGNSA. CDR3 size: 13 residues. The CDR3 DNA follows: TGTGCCAGCAGCTTTCGGTCGGGAGAAGGCTACACCTTC. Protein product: CASSFRSGEGYTF.

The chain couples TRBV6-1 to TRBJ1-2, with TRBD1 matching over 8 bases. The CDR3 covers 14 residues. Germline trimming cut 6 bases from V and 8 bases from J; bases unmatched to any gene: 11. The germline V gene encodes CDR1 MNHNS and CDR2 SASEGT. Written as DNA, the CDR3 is TGTGCCAGCAGACTTGACAGGGGAGTGTACGGCTACACCTTC. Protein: CASRLDRGVYGYTF.

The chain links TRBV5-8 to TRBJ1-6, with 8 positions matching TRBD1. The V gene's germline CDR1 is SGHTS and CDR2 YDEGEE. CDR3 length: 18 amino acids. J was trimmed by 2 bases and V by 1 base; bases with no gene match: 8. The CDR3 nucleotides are TGTGCCAGCAGCTTGTACCACAGGGGGGGGCCCTATAATTCACCCCTCCACTTT. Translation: CASSLYHRGGPYNSPLHF. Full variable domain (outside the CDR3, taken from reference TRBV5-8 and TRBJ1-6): EAGVTQSPTHLIKTRGQQATLRCSPISGHTSVYWYQQALGLGLQFLLWYDEGEERNRGNFPPRFSGRQFPNYSSELNVNALELEDSALYLCASSLYHRGGPYNSPLHFGNGTRLTVT.

The CDR3, as DNA: TGTGCCAGCAGCGAACGGGACAGGGGGTTTGTTGGAAACACCATATATTTT. It specifies CASSERDRGFVGNTIYF. This chain connects TRBV9 to TRBJ1-3; 11 bases align to TRBD1. Per the germline V gene, CDR1 is SGDLS and CDR2 is YYNGEE. The J segment lost 3 bases and the V segment lost 3 bases, leaving 8 bases of the junction unmatched. The CDR3 extends over 17 amino acids.

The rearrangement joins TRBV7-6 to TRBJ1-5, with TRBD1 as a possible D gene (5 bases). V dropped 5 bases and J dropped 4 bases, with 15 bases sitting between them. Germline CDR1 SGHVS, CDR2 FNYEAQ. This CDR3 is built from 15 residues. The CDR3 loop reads CASSHRGTPNQPQHF. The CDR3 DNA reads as TGTGCCAGCAGCCACCGCGGGACCCCTAATCAGCCCCAGCATTTT.

CDR3 coding DNA: TGTGCCAGCAGCCAAGCGGACAGGGCTATTCCTGAAGCTTTCTTT. It yields the protein CASSQADRAIPEAFF. The chain recombines TRBV7-9 with TRBJ1-1; 8 bases align to TRBD1. Losses at the gene ends were 5 bases for V and 6 bases for J; bases not matched to a gene: 11. CDR3 length: 15 amino acids. The germline V gene has CDR1 SEHNR and CDR2 FQNEAQ (reference sequence).

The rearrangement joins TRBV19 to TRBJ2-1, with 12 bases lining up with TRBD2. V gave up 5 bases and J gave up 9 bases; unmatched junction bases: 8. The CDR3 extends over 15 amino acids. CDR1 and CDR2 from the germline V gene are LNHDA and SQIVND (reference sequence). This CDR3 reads CASSATSGGWGEQFF. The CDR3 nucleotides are TGTGCCAGTAGTGCGACTAGCGGGGGTTGGGGTGAGCAGTTCTTC.

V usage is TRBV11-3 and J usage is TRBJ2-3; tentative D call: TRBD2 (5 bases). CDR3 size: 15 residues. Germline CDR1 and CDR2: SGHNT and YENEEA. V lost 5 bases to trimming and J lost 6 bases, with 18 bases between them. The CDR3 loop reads CASSGKGLRGDTQYF. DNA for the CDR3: TGTGCCAGCAGCGGAAAGGGCCTTCGCGGGGATACGCAGTATTTT.

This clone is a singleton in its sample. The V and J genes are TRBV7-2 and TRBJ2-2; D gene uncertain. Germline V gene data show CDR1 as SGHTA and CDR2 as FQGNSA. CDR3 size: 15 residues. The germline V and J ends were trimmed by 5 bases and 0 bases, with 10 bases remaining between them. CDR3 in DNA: TGTGCCAGCAGCCGTTTCATAGCGAACACCGGGGAGCTGTTTTTT. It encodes CASSRFIANTGELFF.

The CDR3 DNA sequence: TGTGCCAGCAGCCGTGCAACGAGCTCCTACAATGAGCAGTTCTTC. The encoded protein is CASSRATSSYNEQFF. The V and J genes are TRBV7-3 and TRBJ2-1; D uncertain. The V end lost 5 bases, the J end lost 0 bases, and 11 bases lay between the germline ends. CDR3 length equals 15 residues. Germline-derived CDR1 and CDR2 are SGHTA and FQGTGA.

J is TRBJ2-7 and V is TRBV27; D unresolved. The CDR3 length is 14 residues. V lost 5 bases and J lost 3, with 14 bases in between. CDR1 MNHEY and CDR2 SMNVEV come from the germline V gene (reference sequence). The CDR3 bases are TGTGCCAGCAGTCACGACACCGAGTACTACGAGCAGTACTTC. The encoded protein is CASSHDTEYYEQYF.

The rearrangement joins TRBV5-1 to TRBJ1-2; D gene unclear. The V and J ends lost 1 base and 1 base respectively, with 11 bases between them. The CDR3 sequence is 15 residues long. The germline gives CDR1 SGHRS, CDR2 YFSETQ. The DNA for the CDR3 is TGCGCCAGCAGCTTGACAGAACCTGTTAACTATGGCTACACCTTC. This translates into CASSLTEPVNYGYTF.

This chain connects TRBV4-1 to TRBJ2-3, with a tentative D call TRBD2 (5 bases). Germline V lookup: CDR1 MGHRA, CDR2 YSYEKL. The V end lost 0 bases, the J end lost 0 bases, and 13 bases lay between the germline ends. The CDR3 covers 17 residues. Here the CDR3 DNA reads TGCGCCAGCAGCCAAGATCTCACAGCGGTCAGCACAGATACGCAGTATTTT. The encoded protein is CASSQDLTAVSTDTQYF.

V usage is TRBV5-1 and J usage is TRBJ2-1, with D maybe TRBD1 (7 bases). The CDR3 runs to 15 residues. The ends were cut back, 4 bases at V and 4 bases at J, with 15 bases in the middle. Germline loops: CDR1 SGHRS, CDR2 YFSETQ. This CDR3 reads CASSQGQAGYNEQFF. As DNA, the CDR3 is TGCGCCAGCAGCCAAGGACAGGCGGGATACAATGAGCAGTTCTTC.